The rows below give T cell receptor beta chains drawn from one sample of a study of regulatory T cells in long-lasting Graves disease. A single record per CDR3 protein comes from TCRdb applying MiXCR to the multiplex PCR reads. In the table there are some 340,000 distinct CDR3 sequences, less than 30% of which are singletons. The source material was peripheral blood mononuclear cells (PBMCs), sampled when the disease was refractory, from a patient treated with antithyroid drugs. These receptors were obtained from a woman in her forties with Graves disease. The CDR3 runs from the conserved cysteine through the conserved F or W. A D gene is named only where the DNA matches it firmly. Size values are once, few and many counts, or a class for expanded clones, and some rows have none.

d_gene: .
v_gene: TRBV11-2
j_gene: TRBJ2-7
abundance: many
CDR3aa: CASSLERGRYEQYF
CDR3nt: TGTGCCAGCAGCTTAGAGAGGGGGAGATACGAGCAGTACTTC

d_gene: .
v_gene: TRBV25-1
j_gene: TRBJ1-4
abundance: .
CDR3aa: CASSDETVGGDEKLFF
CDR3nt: TGTGCCAGCAGTGACGAGACGGTCGGGGGAGATGAAAAACTGTTTTTT

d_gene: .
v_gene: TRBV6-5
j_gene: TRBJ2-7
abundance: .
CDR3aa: CASSYSNYEQYF
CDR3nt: TGTGCCAGCAGTTACTCGAACTACGAGCAGTACTTC

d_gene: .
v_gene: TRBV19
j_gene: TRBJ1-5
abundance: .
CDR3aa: CASSIGRVNQPQHF
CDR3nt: TGTGCCAGTAGTATAGGGCGAGTAAATCAGCCCCAGCATTTT

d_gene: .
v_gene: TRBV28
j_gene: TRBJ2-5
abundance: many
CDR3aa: CASSRYQETQYF
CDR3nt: TGTGCCAGCAGTCGGTACCAAGAGACCCAGTACTTC

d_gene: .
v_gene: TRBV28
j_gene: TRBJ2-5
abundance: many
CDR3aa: CASSGGFGTRGSETQYF
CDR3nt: TGTGCCAGCAGTGGGGGTTTTGGGACTCGGGGTAGTGAGACCCAGTACTTC

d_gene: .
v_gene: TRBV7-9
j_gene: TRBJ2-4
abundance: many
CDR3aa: CASSPTERVNIQYF
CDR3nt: TGTGCCAGCAGCCCAACAGAGAGGGTAAACATTCAGTACTTC

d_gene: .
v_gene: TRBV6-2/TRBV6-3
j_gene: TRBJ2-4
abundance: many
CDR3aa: CASSYSGQKNIQYF
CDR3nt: TGTGCCAGCAGTTACTCGGGCCAAAAAAACATTCAGTACTTC

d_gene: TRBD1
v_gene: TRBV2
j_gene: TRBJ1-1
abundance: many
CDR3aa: CASSAGGTGRTEAFF
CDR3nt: TGTGCCAGCAGTGCTGGGGGGACAGGGAGGACTGAAGCTTTCTTT

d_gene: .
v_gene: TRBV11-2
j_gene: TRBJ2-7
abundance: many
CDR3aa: CASSMIRGAYEQYF
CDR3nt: TGTGCCAGCAGCATGATCAGGGGGGCCTACGAGCAGTACTTC

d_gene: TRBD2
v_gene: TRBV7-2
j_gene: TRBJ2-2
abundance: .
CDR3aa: CASSLVFRTGGSTGELFF
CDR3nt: TGTGCCAGCAGCTTAGTTTTCCGGACGGGAGGGAGCACCGGGGAGCTGTTTTTT

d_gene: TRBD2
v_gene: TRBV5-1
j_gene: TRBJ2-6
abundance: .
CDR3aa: CASSLAGGAGANVLTF
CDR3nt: TGCGCCAGCAGCTTGGCGGGGGGGGCTGGGGCCAACGTCCTGACTTTC

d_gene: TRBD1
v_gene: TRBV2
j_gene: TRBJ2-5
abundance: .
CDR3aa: CASTHPGQDSQETQYF
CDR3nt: TGTGCCAGCACCCACCCGGGACAGGACTCCCAAGAGACCCAGTACTTC

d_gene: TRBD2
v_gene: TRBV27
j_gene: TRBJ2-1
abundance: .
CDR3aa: CASSPSGLAGRNEQFF
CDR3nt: TGTGCCAGCAGTCCTTCGGGACTAGCGGGAAGGAATGAGCAGTTCTTC

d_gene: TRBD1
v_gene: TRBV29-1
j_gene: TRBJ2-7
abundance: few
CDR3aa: CRIPGQGKYEQYF
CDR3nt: TGCAGGATTCCGGGACAGGGTAAATACGAGCAGTACTTC

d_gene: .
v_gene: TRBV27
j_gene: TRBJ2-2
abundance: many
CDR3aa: CASSWSRGGTGELFF
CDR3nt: TGTGCCAGCAGCTGGAGCAGGGGAGGGACCGGGGAGCTGTTTTTT

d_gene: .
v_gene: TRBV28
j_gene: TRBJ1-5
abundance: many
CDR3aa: CASSPFSLGYYQPQHF
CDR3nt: TGTGCCAGCAGTCCTTTTTCTTTGGGTTATTATCAGCCCCAGCATTTT

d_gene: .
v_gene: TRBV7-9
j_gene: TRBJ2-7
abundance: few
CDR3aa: CASSPPLSSYEQYF
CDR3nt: TGTGCCAGCAGCCCCCCCCTTTCGTCATACGAGCAGTACTTC

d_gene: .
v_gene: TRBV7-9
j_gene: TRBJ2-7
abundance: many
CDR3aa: CASSAPLAYEQYF
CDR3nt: TGTGCCAGCAGCGCACCCCTAGCCTACGAGCAGTACTTC

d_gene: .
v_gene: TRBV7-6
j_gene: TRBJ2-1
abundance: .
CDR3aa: CASSPGSYEQFF
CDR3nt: TGTGCCAGCAGCCCAGGGAGCTATGAGCAGTTCTTC

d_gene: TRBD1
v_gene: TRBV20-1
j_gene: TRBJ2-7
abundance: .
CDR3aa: CSAPAGTVSYEQYF
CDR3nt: TGCAGTGCCCCTGCCGGGACAGTCTCCTACGAGCAGTACTTC

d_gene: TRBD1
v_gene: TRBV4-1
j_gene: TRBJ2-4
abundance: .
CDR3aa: CASSQGTGGASKNIQYF
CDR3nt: TGCGCCAGCAGCCAAGGGACAGGGGGCGCGTCCAAAAACATTCAGTACTTC

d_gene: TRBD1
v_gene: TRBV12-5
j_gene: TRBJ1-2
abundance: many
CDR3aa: CASGAGTGGSGGYTF
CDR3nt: TGTGCTAGTGGCGCGGGGACAGGAGGAAGTGGGGGCTACACCTTC

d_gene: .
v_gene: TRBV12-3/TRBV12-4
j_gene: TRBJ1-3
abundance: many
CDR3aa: CASSFPLIRGSRSGNTIYF
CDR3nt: TGTGCCAGCAGTTTTCCGCTAATCAGGGGAAGTAGGTCTGGAAACACCATATATTTT

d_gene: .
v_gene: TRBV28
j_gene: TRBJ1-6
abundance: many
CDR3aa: CASSLDRAENNSPLHF
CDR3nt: TGTGCCAGCAGTTTAGACCGGGCAGAAAATAATTCACCCCTCCACTTT

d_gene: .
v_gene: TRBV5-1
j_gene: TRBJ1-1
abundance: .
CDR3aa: CASSLVAWGTEAFF
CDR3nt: TGCGCCAGCAGCTTGGTGGCATGGGGCACTGAAGCTTTCTTT

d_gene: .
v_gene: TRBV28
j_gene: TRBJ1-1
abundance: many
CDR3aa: CASGSTEAFF
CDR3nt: TGTGCCAGCGGTTCGACTGAAGCTTTCTTT

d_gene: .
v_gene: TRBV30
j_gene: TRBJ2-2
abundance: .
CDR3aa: CAWTASHPGELFF
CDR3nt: TGTGCCTGGACGGCTAGCCATCCCGGGGAGCTGTTTTTT

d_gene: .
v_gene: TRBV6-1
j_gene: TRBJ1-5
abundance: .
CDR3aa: CASSDTRNQPQHF
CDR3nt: TGTGCCAGCAGTGACACAAGGAATCAGCCCCAGCATTTT

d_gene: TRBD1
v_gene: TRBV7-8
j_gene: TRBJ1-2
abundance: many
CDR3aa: CASSETGQGTYGYTF
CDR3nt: TGTGCCAGCAGCGAAACGGGACAGGGAACGTATGGCTACACCTTC

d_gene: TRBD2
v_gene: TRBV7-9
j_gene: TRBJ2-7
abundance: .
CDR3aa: CASSFRGLGTSLYEQYF
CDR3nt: TGTGCCAGCAGCTTTCGGGGGCTGGGGACTAGCCTGTACGAGCAGTACTTC

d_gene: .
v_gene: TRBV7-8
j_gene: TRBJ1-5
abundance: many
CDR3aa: CASSLYGGAREPQHF
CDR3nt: TGTGCCAGCAGCTTATATGGAGGAGCTAGGGAGCCCCAGCATTTT

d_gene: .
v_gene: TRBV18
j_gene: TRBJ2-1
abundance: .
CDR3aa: CASSQPGNEQFF
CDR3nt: TGTGCCAGCTCACAACCGGGCAATGAGCAGTTCTTC

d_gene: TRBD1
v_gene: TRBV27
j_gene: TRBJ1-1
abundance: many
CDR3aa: CASSKDRANTEAFF
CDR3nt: TGTGCCAGCAGCAAGGACAGGGCGAACACTGAAGCTTTCTTT

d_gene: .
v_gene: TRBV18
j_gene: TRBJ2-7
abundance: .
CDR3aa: CASSPPAGTGEQYF
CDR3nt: TGTGCCAGCTCACCACCGGCGGGAACTGGCGAGCAGTACTTC

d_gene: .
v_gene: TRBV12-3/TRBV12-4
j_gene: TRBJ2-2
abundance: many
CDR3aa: CASSLRIDSTNTGELFF
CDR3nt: TGTGCCAGCAGTTTAAGGATTGACTCAACGAACACCGGGGAGCTGTTTTTT

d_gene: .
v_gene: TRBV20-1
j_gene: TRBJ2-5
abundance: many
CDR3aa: CSASGRKSGETQYF
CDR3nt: TGCAGTGCTAGTGGAAGGAAGTCAGGGGAGACCCAGTACTTC

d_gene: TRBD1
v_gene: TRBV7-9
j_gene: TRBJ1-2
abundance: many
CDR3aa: CASSYGTGDGYTF
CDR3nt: TGTGCCAGCAGCTACGGGACAGGGGATGGCTACACCTTC

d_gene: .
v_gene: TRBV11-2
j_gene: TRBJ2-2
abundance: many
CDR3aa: CASSTPKTVTGELFF
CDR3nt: TGTGCCAGCAGCACGCCAAAAACAGTCACCGGGGAGCTGTTTTTT

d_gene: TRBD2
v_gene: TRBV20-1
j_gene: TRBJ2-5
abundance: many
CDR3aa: CSADLAGVLETQYF
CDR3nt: TGCAGTGCCGATCTAGCGGGAGTGTTAGAGACCCAGTACTTC

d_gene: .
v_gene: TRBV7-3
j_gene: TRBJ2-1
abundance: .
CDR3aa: CASSLRGNEQFF
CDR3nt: TGTGCCAGCAGCTTAAGGGGCAATGAGCAGTTCTTC

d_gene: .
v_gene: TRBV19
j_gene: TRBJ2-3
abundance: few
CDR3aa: CASSIQGSDTQYF
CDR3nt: TGTGCCAGTAGTATCCAGGGCTCAGATACGCAGTATTTT

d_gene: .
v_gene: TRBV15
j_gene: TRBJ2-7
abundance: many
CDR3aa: CATSRDQAGYEQYF
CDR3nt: TGTGCCACCAGCAGAGATCAAGCAGGCTACGAGCAGTACTTC

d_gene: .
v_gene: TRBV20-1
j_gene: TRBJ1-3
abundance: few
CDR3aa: CSALSGVGNTIYF
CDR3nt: TGCAGTGCCTTATCGGGTGTAGGAAACACCATATATTTT

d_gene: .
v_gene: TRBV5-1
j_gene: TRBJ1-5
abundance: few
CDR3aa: CASSPGHSNSNQPQHF
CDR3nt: TGCGCCAGCAGCCCCGGACATAGCAATAGCAATCAGCCCCAGCATTTT

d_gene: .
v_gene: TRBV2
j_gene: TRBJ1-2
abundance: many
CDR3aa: CASSEVRGSPNYGYTF
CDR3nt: TGTGCCAGCAGTGAAGTCAGGGGAAGTCCTAACTATGGCTACACCTTC

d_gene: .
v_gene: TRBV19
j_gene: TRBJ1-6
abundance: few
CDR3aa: CASGGYNSPLHF
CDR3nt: TGTGCCAGCGGCGGATATAATTCACCCCTCCACTTT

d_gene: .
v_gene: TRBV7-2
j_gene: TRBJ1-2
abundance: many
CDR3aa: CASSLVRDGYTF
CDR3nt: TGTGCCAGCAGCTTAGTTAGGGATGGCTACACCTTC

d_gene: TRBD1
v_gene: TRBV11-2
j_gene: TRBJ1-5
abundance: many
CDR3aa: CASSSTGGASNQPQHF
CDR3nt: TGTGCCAGCAGCTCGACAGGGGGTGCGAGCAATCAGCCCCAGCATTTT

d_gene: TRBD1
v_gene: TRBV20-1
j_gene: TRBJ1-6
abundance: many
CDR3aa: CSAPPGTGKGSPLHF
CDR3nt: TGCAGTGCCCCCCCCGGGACAGGGAAAGGGTCACCCCTCCACTTT

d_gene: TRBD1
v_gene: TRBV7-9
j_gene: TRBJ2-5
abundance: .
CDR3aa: CAGQPHGTAHAETQYF
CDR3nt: TGTGCCGGCCAGCCCCACGGGACAGCCCATGCGGAGACCCAGTACTTC